Presented here are 24 T cell receptor beta chains from one specimen sequenced in a study of blood T cell repertoires in COVID-19. Sequencing used immunoSEQ multiplex PCR; TCRdb keeps in-frame clones, though not all of them. The sample lists around 50,000 clones; roughly nine tenths were seen once. Sequenced: peripheral blood. Every receptor here comes from a man aged 55 to 70 with active or convalescent COVID-19.

The V call is TRBV6-5, the J call TRBJ2-3; maybe TRBD2 (6 bases). This CDR3 has 13 residues. V lost 6 bases, J lost 5 bases, and 12 bases lay in between. Germline V CDR1 and CDR2: MNHEY, SVGAGI. The DNA of the CDR3 is TGTGCCAGCAGCCGGGACTTTAAAGATACGCAGTATTTT. It encodes CASSRDFKDTQYF.

V and J are TRBV30 and TRBJ1-6; 8 nucleotides match TRBD1. Germline V lookup: CDR1 GTSNPN, CDR2 SVGIG (reference sequence). V lost 2 bases to trimming and J lost 10 bases; unmatched junction nucleotides: 7. The CDR3 consists of 14 residues. The CDR3 DNA reads as TGTGCCTGGAGTCCGACGGCAGGGGGCTCACCCCTCCACTTT. Amino acids: CAWSPTAGGSPLHF.

This clone was recorded a few times. The J gene is TRBJ2-1, the V gene TRBV15, with 13 bases lining up with TRBD2. The CDR3 spans 19 residues. Per the germline V gene, CDR1 is LNHNV and CDR2 is YYDKDF (reference sequence). V lost 0 bases, J lost 2 bases, and 7 bases stayed unmatched. The CDR3 DNA reads TGTGCCACCAGCAGAGAGGGAACTAGCGGGGGGGCCCCCTACAATGAGCAGTTCTTC. Protein sequence: CATSREGTSGGAPYNEQFF.

The V gene is TRBV7-9, the J gene TRBJ1-1; D is unclear. The germline V gene has CDR1 SEHNR and CDR2 FQNEAQ (reference sequence). V was cut by 4 bases and J by 1 base, with 7 bases left in between. CDR3 length equals 13 residues. CDR3 DNA sequence: TGTGCCAGCAGCTCCCTCTCGAACACTGAAGCTTTCTTT. Protein: CASSSLSNTEAFF.

This chain uses TRBV7-2 with TRBJ1-2; a weak D match, TRBD1 (5 bases). The CDR3 has 14 residues. The V gene's germline CDR1 is SGHTA and CDR2 FQGNSA. The V gene lost 1 base and the J gene lost 3 bases, with 9 bases spanning the gap. The CDR3 DNA reads TGTGCCAGCAGCTTAGGGGGCGTTGACTATGGCTACACCTTC. This translates into CASSLGGVDYGYTF. Combining the CDR3 with reference TRBV7-2 and TRBJ1-2 gives the whole variable domain GAGVSQSPSNKVTEKGKDVELRCDPISGHTALYWYRQSLGQGLEFLIYFQGNSAPDKSGLPSDRFSAERTGGSVSTLTIQRTQQEDSAVYLCASSLGGVDYGYTFGSGTRLTVV.

V and J are TRBV4-1 and TRBJ2-7, with 10 bases aligning to TRBD2. V trimming: 2 bases; J trimming: 2 bases; junction bases outside the gene matches: 3. Germline lookup yields CDR1 MGHRA and CDR2 YSYEKL. The CDR3 is 15 amino acids. The CDR3 DNA is TGCGCCAGCAGCCAAATAGCGGGGGGCACCTACGAGCAGTACTTC. As protein: CASSQIAGGTYEQYF.

V gene TRBV29-1 combines with J gene TRBJ2-3; 13 bases fit TRBD2. After removal of 3 bases from V and 0 bases from J, the junction contained 3 bases not matched to a gene. The CDR3 consists of 16 residues. Germline V lookup: CDR1 SQVTM, CDR2 ANQGSEA. The CDR3 reads CSVDTGLAGSTDTQYF. The CDR3 region has the DNA TGCAGCGTTGATACGGGACTAGCGGGGAGCACAGATACGCAGTATTTT.

This clone was detected only once. The rearrangement joins TRBV6-5 to TRBJ1-5; TRBD1 matches 7 bases. The germline CDR1 and CDR2 sequences are MNHEY and SVGAGI. With V trimmed by 6 bases and J by 6 bases, 8 bases remained unmatched. This CDR3 spans 14 amino acids. CDR3 residues: CASSRTGDGQPQHF. The CDR3 nucleotides read TGTGCCAGCAGCCGTACAGGGGACGGTCAGCCCCAGCATTTT.

A single count supports this clone. The chain carries TRBV3-1 (or the pseudogene TRBV3-2) and TRBJ2-3; D remains unclear. Germline V gives CDR1 LGHDT, CDR2 YNNKEL (reference sequence). This CDR3 has 15 residues. V shed 0 bases and J shed 2 bases, with 9 bases lying between them. The CDR3, as DNA: TGTGCCAGCAGCCAAGATTCCCTTATCACAGATACGCAGTATTTT. Translated, it gives CASSQDSLITDTQYF.

The rearrangement links TRBV29-1 to TRBJ2-1, with D unclear. V lost 3 bases, J lost 3 bases, and 9 bases lay in between. Germline V lookup: CDR1 SQVTM, CDR2 ANQGSEA. CDR3 length equals 13 residues. The CDR3 region is CSVDGQDYNEQFF. The DNA of the CDR3 is TGCAGCGTTGATGGGCAGGACTACAATGAGCAGTTCTTC.

The chain is built from TRBV7-3 and TRBJ2-2; D is uncertain. Per the germline V gene, CDR1 is SGHTA and CDR2 is FQGTGA. V was clipped by 5 bases and J by 3 bases, with 7 bases between them. CDR3 length: 13 amino acids. Written as DNA, the CDR3 is TGTGCCAGCAGCGCCGACTACACCGGGGAGCTGTTTTTT. It codes for CASSADYTGELFF.

The gene calls are TRBV29-1 and TRBJ1-1; D unresolved. Germline V gene data show CDR1 as SQVTM and CDR2 as ANQGSEA. The CDR3 has 11 residues. V lost 7 bases, J lost 0 bases, and 6 bases lay in between. This CDR3 is CSGVLNTEAFF. CDR3 nucleotides: TGCAGCGGAGTCCTGAACACTGAAGCTTTCTTT. Full variable domain (remainder filled in from reference TRBV29-1 and TRBJ1-1): SAVISQKPSRDICQRGTSLTIQCQVDSQVTMMFWYRQQPGQSLTLIATANQGSEATYESGFVIDKFPISRPNLTFSTLTVSNMSPEDSSIYLCSGVLNTEAFFGQGTRLTVV.

The V call is TRBV12-3 or TRBV12-4, the J call TRBJ2-5; 7 bases map to TRBD2. With 3 bases clipped from V and 5 bases from J, the junction kept 0 bases outside the gene matches. The CDR3 covers 12 residues. CDR3 loop: CASSFGGETQYF. DNA for the CDR3: TGTGCCAGCAGTTTCGGGGGGGAGACCCAGTACTTC.

This rearrangement joins TRBV10-3 to TRBJ1-5; 8 nucleotides line up with TRBD1. J was trimmed by 2 bases and V by 5 bases; bases with no gene match: 5. The germline V gene has CDR1 ENHRY and CDR2 SYGVKD. The CDR3 extends over 15 amino acids. Here the CDR3 reads CAISFGTGRNQPQHF. The CDR3 DNA reads as TGTGCCATCAGTTTCGGGACAGGCCGCAATCAGCCCCAGCATTTT.

The rearrangement uses TRBV25-1 and TRBJ2-7; weak D call: TRBD1 (6 bases). Germline assignment: CDR1 MGHDK and CDR2 SYGVNS. CDR3 length: 14 amino acids. Trimming took 5 bases from V and 0 from J, leaving 11 bases between them. The CDR3, as DNA: TGTGCCAGCAGTCTACAGGGTGCCTCCTACGAGCAGTACTTC. Protein product: CASSLQGASYEQYF.

This clone has more than one count but fewer than ten. The chain combines TRBV27 with TRBJ2-7; D is undetermined. CDR3 length: 15 residues. Trimming pared 6 bases from V and 7 bases from J, leaving 22 bases between. Germline V gene sequence: CDR1 MNHEY, CDR2 SMNVEV (reference sequence). The CDR3 nucleotides read TGTGCCAGCAGCATCGTCTTTGGTTCGCGTTATGAGCAGTACTTC. Its protein is CASSIVFGSRYEQYF.

The J gene is TRBJ2-3, the V gene TRBV19, with 9 positions matching TRBD2. This CDR3 has 17 residues. The trim removed 5 bases at V and 10 bases at J, leaving 19 bases unmatched. CDR1 and CDR2 (germline): LNHDA, SQIVND (reference sequence). This CDR3 is CASSSRTSATPAGAQYF. CDR3 bases: TGTGCCAGTAGTTCTAGGACTAGCGCAACCCCCGCAGGAGCGCAGTATTTT.

The chain employs TRBV7-2 and TRBJ2-5; D perhaps matches TRBD2 (6 bases). Trimming took 6 bases from V and 3 from J, leaving 11 bases between them. This CDR3 spans 13 amino acids. CDR1 SGHTA and CDR2 FQGNSA come from the germline V gene. CDR3 sequence: CASSREREETQYF. The CDR3, as DNA: TGTGCCAGCAGTCGGGAGCGGGAAGAGACCCAGTACTTC.

The chain carries TRBV7-8 and TRBJ1-1, with unresolved D. Germline CDR1 and CDR2: SGHVS and FQNEAQ. V shed 7 bases and J shed 0 bases, with 12 bases lying between them. CDR3 length: 14 residues. CDR3 amino acids: CASTPRNVNTEAFF. The DNA of the CDR3 is TGTGCCAGCACCCCGAGAAATGTGAACACTGAAGCTTTCTTT. The variable domain in full, completed from reference TRBV7-8 and TRBJ1-1, reads GAGVSQSPRYKVAKRGQDVALRCDPISGHVSLFWYQQALGQGPEFLTYFQNEAQLDKSGLPSDRFFAERPEGSVSTLKIQRTQQEDSAVYLCASTPRNVNTEAFFGQGTRLTVV.

The V and J genes are TRBV18 and TRBJ2-7; 7 bases are shared with TRBD1. With V trimmed by 3 bases and J by 5 bases, 4 bases remained unmatched. Germline V gives CDR1 KGHSH, CDR2 LQKENI. This CDR3 region has 13 residues. CDR3 coding DNA: TGTGCCAGCTCACCGGGACAGTTGGACGAGCAGTACTTC. Translation: CASSPGQLDEQYF.

The chain recombines TRBV3-1 (or the pseudogene TRBV3-2) with TRBJ2-2; D perhaps matches TRBD2 (6 bases). Germline lookup yields CDR1 LGHDT and CDR2 YNNKEL (reference sequence). This CDR3 comprises 16 residues. Trimming removed 6 bases from V and 7 bases from J, with 21 bases in between. The CDR3: CASSLGWLGGSGELFF. Here the CDR3 DNA reads TGTGCCAGCAGTCTAGGATGGTTGGGGGGAAGCGGGGAGCTGTTTTTT.

The V and J genes are TRBV18 and TRBJ2-3, with D uncertain. Trimming removed 6 bases from V and 0 bases from J, with 13 bases in between. CDR1 is KGHSH, CDR2 LQKENI, per germline. This CDR3 is 15 amino acids long. CDR3 sequence reads: CASSPTEPSTDTQYF. CDR3 DNA: TGTGCCAGCTCGCCTACAGAACCTAGCACAGATACGCAGTATTTT.

CDR3 region: CASRLPFPLHF. Written as DNA, the CDR3 is TGTGCCAGCAGACTCCCTTTCCCCCTCCACTTT. V and J are TRBV28 and TRBJ1-6; D call uncertain. Trimming left V 6 bases short and J 13 bases short, with 10 bases between. The germline gives CDR1 MDHEN, CDR2 SYDVKM. The CDR3 contains 11 residues.

V usage is TRBV3-1 (or the pseudogene TRBV3-2) and J usage is TRBJ1-6, with 8 bases that match TRBD1. Trimming removed 5 bases from V and 9 bases from J; junction bases left unmatched: 6. The CDR3 runs to 14 residues. Looked up from germline, CDR1 is LGHDT and CDR2 is YNNKEL (reference sequence). In DNA form, the CDR3 reads TGTGCCAGCAGCACGGACAGGGCGCGTTCACCCCTCCACTTT. It specifies CASSTDRARSPLHF.